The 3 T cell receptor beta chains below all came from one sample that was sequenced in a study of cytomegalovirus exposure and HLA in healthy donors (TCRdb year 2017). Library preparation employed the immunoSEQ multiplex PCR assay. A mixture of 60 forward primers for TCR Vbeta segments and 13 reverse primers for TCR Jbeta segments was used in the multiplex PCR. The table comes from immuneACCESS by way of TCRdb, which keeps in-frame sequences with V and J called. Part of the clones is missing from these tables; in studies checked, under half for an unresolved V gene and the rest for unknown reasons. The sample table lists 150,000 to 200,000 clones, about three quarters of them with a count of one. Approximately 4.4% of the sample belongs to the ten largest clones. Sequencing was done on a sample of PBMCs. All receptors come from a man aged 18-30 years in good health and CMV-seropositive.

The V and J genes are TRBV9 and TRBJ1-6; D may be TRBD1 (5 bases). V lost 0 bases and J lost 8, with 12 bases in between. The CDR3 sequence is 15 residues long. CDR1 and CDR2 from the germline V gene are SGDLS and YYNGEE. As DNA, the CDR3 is TGTGCCAGCAGCGTAGACGGCAGGGAGGATTCACCCCTCCACTTT. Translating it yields CASSVDGREDSPLHF.

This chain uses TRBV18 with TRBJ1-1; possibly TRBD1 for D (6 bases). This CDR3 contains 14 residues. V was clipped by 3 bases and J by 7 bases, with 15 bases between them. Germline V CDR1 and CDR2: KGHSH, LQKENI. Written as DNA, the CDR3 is TGTGCCAGCTCACCCAACCACAGGGACGGTGAAGCTTTCTTT. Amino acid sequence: CASSPNHRDGEAFF.

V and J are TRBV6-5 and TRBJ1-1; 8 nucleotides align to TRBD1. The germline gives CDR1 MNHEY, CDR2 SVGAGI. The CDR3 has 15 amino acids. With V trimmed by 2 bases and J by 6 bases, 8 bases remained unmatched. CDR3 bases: TGTGCCAGCAGTTACAACGGACAGGGATTGGCTGAAGCTTTCTTT. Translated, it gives CASSYNGQGLAEAFF.